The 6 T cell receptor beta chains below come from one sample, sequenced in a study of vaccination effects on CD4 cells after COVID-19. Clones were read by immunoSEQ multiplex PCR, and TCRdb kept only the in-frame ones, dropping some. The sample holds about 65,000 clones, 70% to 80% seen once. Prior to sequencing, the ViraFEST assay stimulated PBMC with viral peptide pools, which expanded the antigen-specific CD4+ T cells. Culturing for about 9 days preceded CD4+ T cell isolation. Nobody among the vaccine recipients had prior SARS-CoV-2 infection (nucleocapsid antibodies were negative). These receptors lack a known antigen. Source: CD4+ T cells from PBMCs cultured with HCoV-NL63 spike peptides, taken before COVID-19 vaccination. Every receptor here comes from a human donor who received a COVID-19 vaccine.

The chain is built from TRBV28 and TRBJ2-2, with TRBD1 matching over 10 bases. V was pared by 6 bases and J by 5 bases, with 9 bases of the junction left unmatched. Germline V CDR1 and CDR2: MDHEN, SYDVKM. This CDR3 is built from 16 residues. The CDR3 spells CASSDGTGARTGELFF. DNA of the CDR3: TGTGCCAGCAGCGACGGGACAGGGGCGCGGACCGGGGAGCTGTTTTTT.

CDR3 protein: CASRLRTSGGLTQETQYF. In nucleotides, the CDR3 is TGTGCCAGTAGACTTCGGACTAGCGGGGGGCTGACACAAGAGACCCAGTACTTC. The chain uses TRBV19 and TRBJ2-5; 14 nucleotides line up with TRBD2. The CDR3 is 18 amino acids. Germline V gives CDR1 LNHDA, CDR2 SQIVND (reference sequence). V lost 6 bases to trimming and J lost 2 bases; unmatched junction nucleotides: 11.

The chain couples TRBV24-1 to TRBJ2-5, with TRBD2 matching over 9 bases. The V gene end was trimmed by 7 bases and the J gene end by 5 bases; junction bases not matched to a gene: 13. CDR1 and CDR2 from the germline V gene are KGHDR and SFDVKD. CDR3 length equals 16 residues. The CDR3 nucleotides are TGTGCCACCAGCGCCGGCGGGGGGGCCGGTATGGAGACCCAGTACTTC. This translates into CATSAGGGAGMETQYF.

CDR3: CATSETGGSNQPQHF. In DNA form, the CDR3 reads TGTGCCACCAGCGAAACAGGGGGAAGCAATCAGCCCCAGCATTTT. This rearrangement joins TRBV24-1 to TRBJ1-5; TRBD1 agrees at 8 bases. The CDR3 length is 15 residues. Germline V gene lookup returns CDR1 KGHDR and CDR2 SFDVKD. V shed 7 bases, J shed 1 base, and the junction held 5 bases outside the gene matches.

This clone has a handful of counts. DNA for the CDR3: TGTGCCAGTAGTATGGGGCAGGGTTATTCACCCCTCCACTTT. This gives the protein CASSMGQGYSPLHF. The chain combines TRBV19 with TRBJ1-6, with D possibly being TRBD1 (5 bases). Per the germline V gene, CDR1 is LNHDA and CDR2 is SQIVND (reference sequence). The CDR3 covers 14 residues. Trimming left V 3 bases short and J 8 bases short, with 11 bases between.

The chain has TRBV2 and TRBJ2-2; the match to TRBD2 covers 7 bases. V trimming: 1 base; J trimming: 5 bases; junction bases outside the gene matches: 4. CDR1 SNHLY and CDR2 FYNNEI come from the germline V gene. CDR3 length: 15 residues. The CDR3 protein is CASSEVSGGTGELFF. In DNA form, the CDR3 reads TGTGCCAGCAGTGAAGTGTCGGGAGGTACCGGGGAGCTGTTTTTT.